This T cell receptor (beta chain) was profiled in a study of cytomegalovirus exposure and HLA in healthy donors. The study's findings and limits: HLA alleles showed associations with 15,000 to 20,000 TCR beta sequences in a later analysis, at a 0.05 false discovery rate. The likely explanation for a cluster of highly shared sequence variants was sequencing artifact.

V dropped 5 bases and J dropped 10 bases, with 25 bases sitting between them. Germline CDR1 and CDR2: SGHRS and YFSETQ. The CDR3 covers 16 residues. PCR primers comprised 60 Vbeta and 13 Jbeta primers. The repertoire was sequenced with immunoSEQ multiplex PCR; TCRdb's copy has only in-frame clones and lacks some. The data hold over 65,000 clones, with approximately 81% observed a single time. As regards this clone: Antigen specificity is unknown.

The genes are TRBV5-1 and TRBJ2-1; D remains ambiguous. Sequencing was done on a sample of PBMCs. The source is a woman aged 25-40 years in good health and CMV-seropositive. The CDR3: CASRSGRIGSVQEQFF. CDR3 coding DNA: TGCGCCAGCAGATCGGGTAGGATAGGTTCGGTCCAAGAGCAGTTCTTC. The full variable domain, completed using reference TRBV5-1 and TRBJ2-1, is KAGVTQTPRYLIKTRGQQVTLSCSPISGHRSVSWYQQTPGQGLQFLFEYFSETQRNKGNFPGRFSGRQFSNSRSEMNVSTLELGDSALYLCASRSGRIGSVQEQFFGPGTRLTVL.